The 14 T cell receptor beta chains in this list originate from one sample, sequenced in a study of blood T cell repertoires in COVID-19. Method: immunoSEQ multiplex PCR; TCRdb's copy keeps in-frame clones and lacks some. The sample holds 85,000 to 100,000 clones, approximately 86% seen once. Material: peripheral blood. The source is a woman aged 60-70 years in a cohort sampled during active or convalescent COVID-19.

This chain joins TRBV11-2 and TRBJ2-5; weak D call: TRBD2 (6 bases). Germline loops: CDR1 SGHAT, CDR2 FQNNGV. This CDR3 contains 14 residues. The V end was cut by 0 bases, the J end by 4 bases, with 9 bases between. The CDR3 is CASSLDRGLETQYF. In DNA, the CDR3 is TGTGCCAGCAGCTTAGATCGGGGGTTAGAGACCCAGTACTTC.

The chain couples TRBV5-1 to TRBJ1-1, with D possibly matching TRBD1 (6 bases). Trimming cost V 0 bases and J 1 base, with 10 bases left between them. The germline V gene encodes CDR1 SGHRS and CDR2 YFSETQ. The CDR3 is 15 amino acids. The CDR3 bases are TGCGCCAGCAGCTTGGAGGTGACAGGGAACACTGAAGCTTTCTTT. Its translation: CASSLEVTGNTEAFF.

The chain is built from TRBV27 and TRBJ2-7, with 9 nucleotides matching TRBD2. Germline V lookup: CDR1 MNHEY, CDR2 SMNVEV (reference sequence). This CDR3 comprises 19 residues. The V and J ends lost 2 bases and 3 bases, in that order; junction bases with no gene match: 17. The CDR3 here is CASSLRAPASGTLGYEQYF. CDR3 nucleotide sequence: TGTGCCAGCAGTTTAAGGGCCCCTGCTAGCGGGACATTAGGCTACGAGCAGTACTTC.

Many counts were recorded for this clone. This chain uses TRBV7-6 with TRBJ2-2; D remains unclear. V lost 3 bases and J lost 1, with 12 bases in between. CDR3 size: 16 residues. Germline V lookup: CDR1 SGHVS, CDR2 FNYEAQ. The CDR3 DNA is TGTGCCAGCAGCTTGGCCTCATTTGGGAACACCGGGGAGCTGTTTTTT. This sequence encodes CASSLASFGNTGELFF. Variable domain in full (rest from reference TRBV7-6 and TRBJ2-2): GAGVSQSPRYKVTKRGQDVALRCDPISGHVSLYWYRQALGQGPEFLTYFNYEAQQDKSGLPNDRFSAERPEGSISTLTIQRTEQRDSAMYRCASSLASFGNTGELFFGEGSRLTVL.

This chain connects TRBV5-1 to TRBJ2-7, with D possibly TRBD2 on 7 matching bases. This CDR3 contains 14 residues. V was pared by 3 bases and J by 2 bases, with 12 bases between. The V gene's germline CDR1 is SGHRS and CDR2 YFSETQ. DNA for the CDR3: TGCGCCAGCAGCTCGGGGGGCGGTGCCTACGAGCAGTACTTC. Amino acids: CASSSGGGAYEQYF.

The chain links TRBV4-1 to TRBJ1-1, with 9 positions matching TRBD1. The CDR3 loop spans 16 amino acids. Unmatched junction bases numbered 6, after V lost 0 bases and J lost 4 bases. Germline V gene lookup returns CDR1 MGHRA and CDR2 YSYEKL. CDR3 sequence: CASSQDKRQGVTEAFF. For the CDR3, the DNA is TGCGCCAGCAGCCAAGATAAGAGACAGGGGGTCACTGAAGCTTTCTTT.

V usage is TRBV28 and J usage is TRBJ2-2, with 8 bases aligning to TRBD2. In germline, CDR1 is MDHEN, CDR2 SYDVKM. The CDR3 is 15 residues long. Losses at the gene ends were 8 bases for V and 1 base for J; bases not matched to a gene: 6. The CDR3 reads CASGSGTRNTGELFF. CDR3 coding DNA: TGTGCCAGCGGATCCGGGACTAGGAACACCGGGGAGCTGTTTTTT.

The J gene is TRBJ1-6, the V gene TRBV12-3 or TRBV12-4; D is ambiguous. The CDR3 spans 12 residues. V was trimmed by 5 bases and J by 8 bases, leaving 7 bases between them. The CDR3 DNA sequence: TGTGCCAGCAGTACGACTCATTCACCCCTCCACTTT. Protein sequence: CASSTTHSPLHF.

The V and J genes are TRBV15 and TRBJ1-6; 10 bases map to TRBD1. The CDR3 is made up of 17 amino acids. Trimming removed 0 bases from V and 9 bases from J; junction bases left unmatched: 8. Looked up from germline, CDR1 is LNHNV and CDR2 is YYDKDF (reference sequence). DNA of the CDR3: TGTGCCACCAGCAGAGATCCCCGGGACAGGGGTTTTTCACCCCTCCACTTT. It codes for CATSRDPRDRGFSPLHF. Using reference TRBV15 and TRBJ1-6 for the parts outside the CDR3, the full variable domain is DAMVIQNPRYQVTQFGKPVTLSCSQTLNHNVMYWYQQKSSQAPKLLFHYYDKDFNNEADTPDNFQSRRPNTSFCFLDIRSPGLGDTAMYLCATSRDPRDRGFSPLHFGNGTRLTVT.

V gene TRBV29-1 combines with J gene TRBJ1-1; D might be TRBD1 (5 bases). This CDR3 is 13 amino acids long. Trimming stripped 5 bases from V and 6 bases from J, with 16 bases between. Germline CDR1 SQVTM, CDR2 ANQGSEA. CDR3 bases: TGCAGCGTTCGGCCGCAGGGAGGCCCTGAAGCTTTCTTT. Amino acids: CSVRPQGGPEAFF. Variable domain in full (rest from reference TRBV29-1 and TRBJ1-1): SAVISQKPSRDICQRGTSLTIQCQVDSQVTMMFWYRQQPGQSLTLIATANQGSEATYESGFVIDKFPISRPNLTFSTLTVSNMSPEDSSIYLCSVRPQGGPEAFFGQGTRLTVV.

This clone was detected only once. DNA of the CDR3: TGTGCCAGCAGCCCAGACAGGGTAAGCACAGATACGCAGTATTTT. Protein: CASSPDRVSTDTQYF. V is TRBV5-4 and J is TRBJ2-3, with 7 positions matching TRBD1. The ends lost 4 bases at V and 0 bases at J; junction bases unmatched: 5. The germline gives CDR1 SGHNT, CDR2 YYREEE (reference sequence). This CDR3 has 15 amino acids.

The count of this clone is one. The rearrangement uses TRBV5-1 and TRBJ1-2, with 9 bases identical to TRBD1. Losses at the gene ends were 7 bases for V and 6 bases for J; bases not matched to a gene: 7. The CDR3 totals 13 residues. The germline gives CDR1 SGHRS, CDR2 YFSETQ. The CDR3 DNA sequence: TGCGCCAGCGGGCGGGACAGGGATCATGGCTACACCTTC. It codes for CASGRDRDHGYTF.

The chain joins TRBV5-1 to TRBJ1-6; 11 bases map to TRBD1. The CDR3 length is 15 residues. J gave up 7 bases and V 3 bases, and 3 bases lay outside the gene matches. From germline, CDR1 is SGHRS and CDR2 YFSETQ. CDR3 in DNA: TGCGCCAGCAGCTGGGGACAGGGGGAGAATTCACCCCTCCACTTT. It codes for CASSWGQGENSPLHF.

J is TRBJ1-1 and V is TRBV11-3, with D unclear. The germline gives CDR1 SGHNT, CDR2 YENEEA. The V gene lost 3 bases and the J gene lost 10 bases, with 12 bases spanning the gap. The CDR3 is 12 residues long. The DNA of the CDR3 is TGTGCCAGCAGCTTGGAGGGAACCAGAGCTTTCTTT. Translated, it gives CASSLEGTRAFF.